Listed below are T cell receptor beta chains from one sample, sequenced in a study of T cells in Graves' hyperthyroidism and ophthalmopathy. TCRdb redid the calling of the multiplex PCR reads with MiXCR, one entry per CDR3 protein. This table holds nearly 600,000 distinct CDR3 sequences, 14% found once. The material sequenced was blood. These receptor sequences come from a woman aged 18-29 years with Graves' ophthalmopathy. Each CDR3 is given with its conserved first and last residue. Each record gives: D gene, J gene, V gene, clone size, CDR3 length, CDR3 DNA, CDR3 protein. The D gene is left open where the match is weak. The size entry is marked missing in some rows and otherwise reads once, few, many or a size class.

d_gene: TRBD2; j_gene: TRBJ2-5; v_gene: TRBV6-5; abundance: NA; len: 15; CDR3nt: TGTGCCAGCAGGTACACTAGCGGGGACCAAGAGACCCAGTACTTC; CDR3aa: CASRYTSGDQETQYF
d_gene: TRBD1; j_gene: TRBJ1-1; v_gene: TRBV6-2/TRBV6-3; abundance: NA; len: 14; CDR3nt: TGTGCCAGCATTTTCCCGGACAGGCCCAATGAAGCTTTCTTT; CDR3aa: CASIFPDRPNEAFF
d_gene: NA; j_gene: TRBJ2-2; v_gene: TRBV4-2; abundance: NA; len: 19; CDR3nt: TGTGCCAGCAGCCAAGATAGATTCGTGGAGGGATTCCACACCGGGGAGCTGTTTTTT; CDR3aa: CASSQDRFVEGFHTGELFF
d_gene: NA; j_gene: TRBJ2-2; v_gene: TRBV7-3; abundance: many; len: 13; CDR3nt: TGTGCCAGCAGCCTTCAGACTACCGGGGAGCTGTTTTTT; CDR3aa: CASSLQTTGELFF
d_gene: NA; j_gene: TRBJ1-4; v_gene: TRBV7-2; abundance: many; len: 13; CDR3nt: TGTGCCAGCAGCCCCGATGTAAGGGAAAAACTGTTTTTT; CDR3aa: CASSPDVREKLFF
d_gene: NA; j_gene: TRBJ2-3; v_gene: TRBV27; abundance: many; len: 14; CDR3nt: TGTGCCAGCAGTTGGAAAGCTAGCACAGATACGCAGTATTTT; CDR3aa: CASSWKASTDTQYF
d_gene: TRBD1; j_gene: TRBJ2-1; v_gene: TRBV5-4; abundance: once; len: 16; CDR3nt: TGTGCCAGCAGCTCCCTGATACAGGGGGCGGTCAATGAGCAGTTCTTC; CDR3aa: CASSSLIQGAVNEQFF
d_gene: TRBD1; j_gene: TRBJ2-7; v_gene: TRBV28; abundance: many; len: 12; CDR3nt: TGTGCCAGCAGTAGGACAGGGCACGAGCAGTACTTC; CDR3aa: CASSRTGHEQYF
d_gene: NA; j_gene: TRBJ1-1; v_gene: TRBV24-1; abundance: NA; len: 11; CDR3nt: TGTGCCACCAGGTGGGGTGACTCGGCTTTCTTT; CDR3aa: CATRWGDSAFF
d_gene: NA; j_gene: TRBJ1-2; v_gene: TRBV24-1; abundance: many; len: 14; CDR3nt: TGTGCCACCAGTGATCCTGACAGAAGCTATGGCTACACCTTC; CDR3aa: CATSDPDRSYGYTF
d_gene: TRBD1; j_gene: TRBJ2-1; v_gene: TRBV7-6; abundance: many; len: 13; CDR3nt: TGTGCCAGCAGCTTAACAGGGGAAGGTGAGCAGTTCTTC; CDR3aa: CASSLTGEGEQFF
d_gene: TRBD2; j_gene: TRBJ2-5; v_gene: TRBV28; abundance: many; len: 17; CDR3nt: TGTGCCAGCACCCTTAGGCTAGCGGGAGGTCGACAAGAGACCCAGTACTTC; CDR3aa: CASTLRLAGGRQETQYF
d_gene: NA; j_gene: TRBJ2-4; v_gene: TRBV6-2/TRBV6-3; abundance: many; len: 11; CDR3nt: TGTGCCAGCCACAACATAAACATTCAGTACTTC; CDR3aa: CASHNINIQYF
d_gene: NA; j_gene: TRBJ1-2; v_gene: TRBV28; abundance: many; len: 13; CDR3nt: TGTGCCAGCAGTTTAGACAGGCTCTATGGCTACACCTTC; CDR3aa: CASSLDRLYGYTF
d_gene: TRBD1; j_gene: TRBJ2-4; v_gene: TRBV2; abundance: many; len: 15; CDR3nt: TGTGCCAGCATTGGGACAGGGAGGGCCAAAAACATTCAGTACTTC; CDR3aa: CASIGTGRAKNIQYF
d_gene: TRBD1; j_gene: TRBJ2-5; v_gene: TRBV12-3/TRBV12-4; abundance: NA; len: 16; CDR3nt: TGTGCCAGCAGTCTAAGTTCCGGGACAGCCAGCGAGACCCAGTACTTC; CDR3aa: CASSLSSGTASETQYF
d_gene: NA; j_gene: TRBJ2-7; v_gene: TRBV12-3/TRBV12-4; abundance: many; len: 15; CDR3nt: TGTGCCAGCAGTTTGGGTGGGACGATACGCGCCAAGCAGTACTTC; CDR3aa: CASSLGGTIRAKQYF